Sequencing of this T cell receptor (beta chain) was carried out in a study of T cell responses to AZD1222 COVID-19 vaccine. Study results and caveats: Just six or seven AZD1222 recipients tested seropositive at baseline.

TCRdb's copy holds only in-frame clones and misses some; the assay was immunoSEQ multiplex PCR. The sample contains over 100,000 clones, 90% of which appear only once. Trimming pared 3 bases from V and 11 bases from J, leaving 11 bases between. Germline CDR1 is SGHVS and CDR2 is FQNEAQ. This CDR3 spans 13 amino acids. In its sample, this clone was seen a few times. Its antigen is unidentified. The chain links TRBV7-8 to TRBJ1-6; the D is unclear. The TCR sequence derives from an adult in good health. The starting material was peripheral blood, obtained on day 0 of AZD1222 vaccination. This CDR3 reads CASSFQILAPLHF. Written as DNA, the CDR3 is TGTGCCAGCAGCTTTCAGATTTTGGCACCCCTCCACTTT.